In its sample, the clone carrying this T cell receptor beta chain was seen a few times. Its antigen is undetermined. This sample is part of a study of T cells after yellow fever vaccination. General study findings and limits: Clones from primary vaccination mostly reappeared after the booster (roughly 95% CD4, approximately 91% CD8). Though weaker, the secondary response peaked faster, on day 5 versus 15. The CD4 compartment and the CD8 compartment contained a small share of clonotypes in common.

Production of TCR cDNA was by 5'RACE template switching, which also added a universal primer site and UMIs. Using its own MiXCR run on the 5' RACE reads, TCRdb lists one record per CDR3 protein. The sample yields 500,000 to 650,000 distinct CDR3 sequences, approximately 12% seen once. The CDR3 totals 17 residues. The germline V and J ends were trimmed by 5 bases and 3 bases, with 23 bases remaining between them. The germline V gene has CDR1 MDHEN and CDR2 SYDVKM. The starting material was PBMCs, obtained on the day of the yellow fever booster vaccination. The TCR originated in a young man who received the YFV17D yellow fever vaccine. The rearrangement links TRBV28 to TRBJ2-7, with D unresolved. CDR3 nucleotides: TGTGCCAGCAGTCCCCCCCTGATTAGCTTGGGGTTCTACGAGCAGTACTTC. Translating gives CASSPPLISLGFYEQYF. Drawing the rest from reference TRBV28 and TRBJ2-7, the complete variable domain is DVKVTQSSRYLVKRTGEKVFLECVQDMDHENMFWYRQDPGLGLRLIYFSYDVKMKEKGDIPEGYSVSREKKERFSLILESASTNQTSMYLCASSPPLISLGFYEQYFGPGTRLTVT.